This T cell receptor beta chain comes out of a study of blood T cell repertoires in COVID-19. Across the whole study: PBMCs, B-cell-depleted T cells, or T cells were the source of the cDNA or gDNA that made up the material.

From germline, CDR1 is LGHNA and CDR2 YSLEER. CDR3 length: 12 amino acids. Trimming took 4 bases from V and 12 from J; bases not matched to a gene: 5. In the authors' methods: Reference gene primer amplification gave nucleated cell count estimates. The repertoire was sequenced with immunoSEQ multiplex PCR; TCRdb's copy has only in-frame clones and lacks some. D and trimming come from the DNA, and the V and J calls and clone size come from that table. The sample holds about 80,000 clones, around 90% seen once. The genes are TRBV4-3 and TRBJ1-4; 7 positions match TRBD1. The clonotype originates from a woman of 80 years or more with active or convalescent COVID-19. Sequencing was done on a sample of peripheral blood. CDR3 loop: CASSLTGWELFF. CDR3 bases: TGCGCCAGCAGCCTGACAGGGTGGGAACTGTTTTTT.